The clone carrying this T cell receptor (beta chain) was detected only a few times. Its antigen is as yet unknown. This record comes from a study of T-cell memory formation after mild COVID-19. The V gene's germline CDR1 is SGDLS and CDR2 YYNGEE. The CDR3 is 15 residues long. Between the trimmed V and J ends, which lost 4 bases and 4 bases, there was a span of 12 bases. Findings of the study overall: Nothing showed for sure that second-wave clones peaking on day 37 were SARS-CoV-2 specific.

TCRdb redid the calling of the 5' RACE reads with MiXCR, one entry per CDR3 protein. The sample has hundreds of thousands of distinct CDR3 sequences, nearly 25% seen once. The chain carries TRBV9 and TRBJ1-6, with D unresolved. This receptor was identified in an adult woman who had mild COVID-19 (a few samples of this study predate the infection). Cell type and time point are not known. Sequencing was performed on PBMCs or a T cell subset sorted from them (not recorded which). Written as DNA, the CDR3 is TGTGCCAGCAGCCCCCTCATTAAGTATAATTCACCCCTCCACTTT. It translates to CASSPLIKYNSPLHF.